The source of this T cell receptor beta chain is a study of cytomegalovirus exposure and HLA in healthy donors. The germline CDR1 and CDR2 sequences are SGHVS and FQNEAQ. The V and J ends lost 3 bases and 8 bases respectively, with 10 bases between them. The CDR3 totals 13 residues. PCR primers comprised 60 Vbeta and 13 Jbeta primers. Using immunoSEQ multiplex PCR, the repertoire was profiled, and TCRdb retains in-frame clones only, with some absent. This sample has 100,000 to 150,000 clones, with around 70% found just once. The TCR originated in a human donor in good health. The chain links TRBV7-8 to TRBJ1-4, with D unclear. Sequencing input: PBMCs. This CDR3 reads CASSFHAEEKLFF. As DNA, the CDR3 is TGTGCCAGCAGCTTTCACGCGGAAGAAAAACTGTTTTTT.